The clone carrying this T cell receptor (beta chain) was seen many times. Each diagnosis drew on symptoms, thyroxine, TRAb, thyroid ultrasound and orbital computed tomography findings. Extraction of PBMCs used roughly 9.6 ml of fresh peripheral blood. The data derive from a study of T cells in Graves' hyperthyroidism and ophthalmopathy. RNA transcripts yielded amplified TCR beta CDR3 regions. When the TCR CDR3 underwent first-round RT-PCR, the HTBI primer set was used. TCRdb processed the multiplex PCR reads anew with MiXCR; each CDR3 protein has one entry. The sample lists about 400,000 distinct CDR3 sequences; around an eighth were seen once. The CDR3 has 14 residues. Germline V gives CDR1 MDHEN, CDR2 SYDVKM. V lost 10 bases and J lost 0; bases outside the gene matches: 6.

This chain links TRBV28 with TRBJ2-3, with 8 nucleotides matching TRBD2. Material for sequencing was blood. The TCR sequence derives from a man aged 50 to 60 with Graves' ophthalmopathy. The CDR3 spells CATGGGPSTDTQYF. As DNA, the CDR3 is TGTGCCACCGGCGGGGGGCCCAGCACAGATACGCAGTATTTT.